Below are 14 T cell receptor beta chains sequenced from a single sample in a study of T cell repertoires in cytomegalovirus infection. Using its own MiXCR run on the reads, TCRdb lists one record per CDR3 protein. The table lists just under 500,000 distinct CDR3 sequences, about 33% of them singletons. These receptors' targets are unknown. Source: cultured PBMCs, taken from culture after CMV antigen stimulation. The receptors derive from a human donor in good health (CMV status not recorded). Some clones in this sample may be carry-over from other donors' samples.

This clonotype has a count of ten or more. The rearrangement joins TRBV7-2 to TRBJ1-2; TRBD1 matches at 8 bases. This CDR3 spans 14 amino acids. Trimming at V came to 4 bases and at J to 0 bases, leaving 1 base not matched to a gene. Germline values: CDR1 SGHTA, CDR2 FQGNSA. CDR3: CASSSTGANYGYTF. In nucleotides, the CDR3 is TGTGCCAGCAGCTCGACAGGGGCTAACTATGGCTACACCTTC. The full variable domain, completed using reference TRBV7-2 and TRBJ1-2, is GAGVSQSPSNKVTEKGKDVELRCDPISGHTALYWYRQSLGQGLEFLIYFQGNSAPDKSGLPSDRFSAERTGGSVSTLTIQRTQQEDSAVYLCASSSTGANYGYTFGSGTRLTVV.

The rearrangement joins TRBV7-2 to TRBJ2-3, with D perhaps matching TRBD2 (6 bases). V was cut by 1 base and J by 3 bases, with 14 bases left in between. This CDR3 region has 16 residues. Germline assignment: CDR1 SGHTA and CDR2 FQGNSA. The CDR3 region is CASSLVADPLTDTQYF. The DNA of the CDR3 is TGTGCCAGCAGCTTAGTAGCGGACCCTCTTACAGATACGCAGTATTTT. Filled out from reference TRBV7-2 and TRBJ2-3, the complete variable domain reads GAGVSQSPSNKVTEKGKDVELRCDPISGHTALYWYRQSLGQGLEFLIYFQGNSAPDKSGLPSDRFSAERTGGSVSTLTIQRTQQEDSAVYLCASSLVADPLTDTQYFGPGTRLTVL.

This clonotype was recorded many times. The chain carries TRBV7-2 and TRBJ1-4; D unclear. Looked up from germline, CDR1 is SGHTA and CDR2 is FQGNSA. The CDR3 is 15 residues long. V dropped 4 bases and J dropped 0 bases, with 9 bases sitting between them. The CDR3 spells CASSSQPATNEKLFF. The CDR3, as DNA: TGTGCCAGCAGCTCCCAGCCGGCAACTAATGAAAAACTGTTTTTT.

The chain links TRBV5-4 to TRBJ2-1; 8 bases map to TRBD2. CDR1 and CDR2 from the germline V gene are SGHNT and YYREEE (reference sequence). CDR3 length: 15 amino acids. V lost 4 bases, J lost 2 bases, and 5 bases stayed unmatched. CDR3 sequence (DNA): TGTGCCAGCAGCCCACCTAGCGGGCCCTACAATGAGCAGTTCTTC. Protein: CASSPPSGPYNEQFF.

There are a few counts of this clonotype. V usage is TRBV9 and J usage is TRBJ2-1; 9 bases are a match to TRBD1. Germline V gives CDR1 SGDLS, CDR2 YYNGEE. With V trimmed by 3 bases and J by 3 bases, 10 bases remained unmatched. This CDR3 region has 17 residues. The CDR3, as DNA: TGTGCCAGCAGCGCGACAACCGGGACAGGGATCTACAATGAGCAGTTCTTC. As protein: CASSATTGTGIYNEQFF.

The gene calls are TRBV11-2 and TRBJ2-1; 16 bases fit TRBD2. Germline V gene data show CDR1 as SGHAT and CDR2 as FQNNGV. V trimming: 1 base; J trimming: 4 bases; junction bases outside the gene matches: 7. The CDR3 has 19 amino acids. CDR3 region: CASSLASGLAGGLYNEQFF. CDR3 nucleotide sequence: TGTGCCAGCAGCTTAGCCTCGGGACTAGCGGGAGGGCTATACAATGAGCAGTTCTTC.

This clonotype was observed a few times. The chain uses TRBV7-2 and TRBJ2-5; unclear D gene. The length of the CDR3 is 18 residues. Germline values: CDR1 SGHTA, CDR2 FQGNSA. The ends were cut back, 2 bases at V and 5 bases at J, with 24 bases in the middle. CDR3 sequence reads: CASSLYTPRSRPLETQYF. The CDR3 nucleotides read TGTGCCAGCAGCTTATATACCCCACGGAGCAGGCCCCTGGAGACCCAGTACTTC.

The chain has TRBV7-6 and TRBJ2-1, with D perhaps assigned TRBD1 or TRBD2 (6 bases each). CDR1 SGHVS and CDR2 FNYEAQ come from the germline V gene. The CDR3 spans 17 residues. The V gene lost 0 bases and the J gene lost 3 bases, with 15 bases spanning the gap. The CDR3: CASSLASGASIYNEQFF. In nucleotides, the CDR3 is TGTGCCAGCAGCTTAGCGTCGGGGGCCTCTATCTACAATGAGCAGTTCTTC.

At least ten counts were recorded for this clonotype. CDR3 protein: CASSRRGAGLVLGTQYF. Written as DNA, the CDR3 is TGTGCCAGCAGCAGGAGGGGAGCGGGACTGGTCTTGGGTACGCAGTATTTT. The chain combines TRBV7-2 with TRBJ2-3, with 7 bases fitting TRBD2. The CDR3 consists of 17 residues. Trimming cost V 5 bases and J 8 bases; bases outside gene matches: 19. Germline values: CDR1 SGHTA, CDR2 FQGNSA.

There are a few counts of this clonotype. V is TRBV27 and J is TRBJ2-1, with TRBD2 matching over 10 bases. This CDR3 has 17 residues. The V gene end was trimmed by 5 bases and the J gene end by 8 bases; junction bases not matched to a gene: 15. CDR1 is MNHEY, CDR2 SMNVEV, per germline (reference sequence). The chain's CDR3 is CASSRASGRAGVYEQFF. The CDR3 DNA is TGTGCCAGCAGTCGCGCCAGCGGGAGGGCCGGTGTATATGAGCAGTTCTTC.

This clonotype was observed at least ten times. The rearrangement links TRBV7-2 to TRBJ1-6; no clear D gene. Trimming shortened V by 5 bases and J by 10 bases, and 15 bases separated the two germline ends. The CDR3 runs to 14 residues. Germline CDR1 and CDR2: SGHTA and FQGNSA. CDR3 region: CASSARAGPSPLHF. The DNA of the CDR3 is TGTGCCAGCAGCGCACGCGCAGGCCCCTCACCCCTCCACTTT.

In its sample, this clonotype was seen a few times. The chain links TRBV10-3 to TRBJ2-1, with 12 positions matching TRBD2. This CDR3 region has 14 residues. In germline, CDR1 is ENHRY, CDR2 SYGVKD. Trimming took 4 bases from V and 8 from J; bases not matched to a gene: 3. In DNA form, the CDR3 reads TGTGCCATCAGTGCGACTAGCGGGGGAGATGAGCAGTTCTTC. Its protein is CAISATSGGDEQFF.

This clonotype was seen only a few times. J is TRBJ2-3 and V is TRBV12-3 or TRBV12-4; TRBD2 might be the D (6 bases). V was cut by 7 bases and J by 0 bases, with 11 bases left in between. The CDR3 is 14 residues long. The CDR3 nucleotides read TGTGCCAGCAATCTTGGGGGGAGCACAGATACGCAGTATTTT. Translation: CASNLGGSTDTQYF.

The V call is TRBV6-2 or TRBV6-3, the J call TRBJ2-2; 10 bases are shared with TRBD1. V dropped 4 bases and J dropped 8; count of bases not matched to a gene: 7. This CDR3 has 15 residues. Germline loops: CDR1 MNHEY, CDR2 SVGEGT. CDR3: CASSSPGQGIGELFF. In DNA form, the CDR3 reads TGTGCCAGCAGTTCTCCGGGACAGGGGATAGGGGAGCTGTTTTTT.